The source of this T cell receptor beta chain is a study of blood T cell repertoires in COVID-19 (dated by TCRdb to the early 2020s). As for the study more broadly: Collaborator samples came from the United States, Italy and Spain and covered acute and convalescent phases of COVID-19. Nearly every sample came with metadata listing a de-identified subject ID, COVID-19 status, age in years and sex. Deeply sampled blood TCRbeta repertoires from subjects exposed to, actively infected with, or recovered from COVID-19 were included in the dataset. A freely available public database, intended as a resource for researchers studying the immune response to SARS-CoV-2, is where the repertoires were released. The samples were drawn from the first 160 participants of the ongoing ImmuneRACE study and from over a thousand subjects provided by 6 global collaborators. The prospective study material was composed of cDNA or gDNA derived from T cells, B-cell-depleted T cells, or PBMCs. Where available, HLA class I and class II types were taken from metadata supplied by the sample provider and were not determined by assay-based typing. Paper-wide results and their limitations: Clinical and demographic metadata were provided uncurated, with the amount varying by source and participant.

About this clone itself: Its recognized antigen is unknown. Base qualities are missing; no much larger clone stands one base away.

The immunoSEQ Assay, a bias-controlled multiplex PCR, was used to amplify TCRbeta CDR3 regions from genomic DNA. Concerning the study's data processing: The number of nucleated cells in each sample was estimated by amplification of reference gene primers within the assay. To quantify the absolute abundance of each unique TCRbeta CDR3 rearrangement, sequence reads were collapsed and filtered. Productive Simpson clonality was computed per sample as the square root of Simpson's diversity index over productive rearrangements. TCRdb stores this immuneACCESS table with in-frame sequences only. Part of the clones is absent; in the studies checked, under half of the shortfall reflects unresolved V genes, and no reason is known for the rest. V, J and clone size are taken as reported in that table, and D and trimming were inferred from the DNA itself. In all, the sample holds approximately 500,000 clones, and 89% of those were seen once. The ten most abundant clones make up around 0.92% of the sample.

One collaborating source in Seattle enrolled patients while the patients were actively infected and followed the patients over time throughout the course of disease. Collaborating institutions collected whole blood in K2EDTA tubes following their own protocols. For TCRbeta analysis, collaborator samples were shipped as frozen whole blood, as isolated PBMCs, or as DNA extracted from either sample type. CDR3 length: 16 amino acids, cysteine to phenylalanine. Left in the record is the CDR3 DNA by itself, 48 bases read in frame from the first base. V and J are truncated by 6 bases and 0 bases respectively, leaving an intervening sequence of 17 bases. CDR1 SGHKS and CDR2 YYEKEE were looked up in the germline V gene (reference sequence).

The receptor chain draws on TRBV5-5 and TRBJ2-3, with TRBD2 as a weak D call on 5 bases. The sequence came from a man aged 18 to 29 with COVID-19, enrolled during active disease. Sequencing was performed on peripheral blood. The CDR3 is CASKRPSGPSTDTQYF. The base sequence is TGTGCCAGCAAGAGACCGAGCGGACCCAGCACAGATACGCAGTATTTT.